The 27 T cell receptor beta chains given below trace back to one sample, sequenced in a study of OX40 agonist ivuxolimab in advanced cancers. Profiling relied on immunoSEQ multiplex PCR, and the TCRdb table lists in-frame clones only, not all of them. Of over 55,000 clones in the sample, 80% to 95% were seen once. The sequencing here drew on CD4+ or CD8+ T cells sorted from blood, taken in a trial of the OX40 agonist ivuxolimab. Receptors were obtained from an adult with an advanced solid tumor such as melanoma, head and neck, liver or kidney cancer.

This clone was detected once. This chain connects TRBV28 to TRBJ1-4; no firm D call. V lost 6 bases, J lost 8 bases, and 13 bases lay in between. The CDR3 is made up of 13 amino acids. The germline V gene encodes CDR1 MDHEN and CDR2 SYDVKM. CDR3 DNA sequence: TGTGCCAGCAGATCGACACCCCCAGAAAAACTGTTTTTT. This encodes CASRSTPPEKLFF.

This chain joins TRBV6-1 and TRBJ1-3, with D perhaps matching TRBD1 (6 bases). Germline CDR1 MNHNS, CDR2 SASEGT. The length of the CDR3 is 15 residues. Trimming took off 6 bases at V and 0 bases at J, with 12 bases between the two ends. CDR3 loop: CASRLGAYSGNTIYF. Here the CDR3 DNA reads TGTGCCAGCAGGTTGGGGGCATACTCTGGAAACACCATATATTTT.

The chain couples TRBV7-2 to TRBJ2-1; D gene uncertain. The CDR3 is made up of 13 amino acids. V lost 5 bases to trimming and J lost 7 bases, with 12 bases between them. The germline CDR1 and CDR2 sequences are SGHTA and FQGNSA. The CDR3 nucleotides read TGTGCCAGCAGCCCTACCCTTTTTAATGAGCAGTTCTTC. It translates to CASSPTLFNEQFF.

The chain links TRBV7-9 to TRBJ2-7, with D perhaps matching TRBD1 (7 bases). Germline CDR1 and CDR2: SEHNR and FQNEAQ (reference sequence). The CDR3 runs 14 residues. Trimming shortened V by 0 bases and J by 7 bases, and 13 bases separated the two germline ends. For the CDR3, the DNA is TGTGCCAGCAGCTTAGCCCCACAGGGGAGGGAGCAGTACTTC. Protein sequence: CASSLAPQGREQYF.

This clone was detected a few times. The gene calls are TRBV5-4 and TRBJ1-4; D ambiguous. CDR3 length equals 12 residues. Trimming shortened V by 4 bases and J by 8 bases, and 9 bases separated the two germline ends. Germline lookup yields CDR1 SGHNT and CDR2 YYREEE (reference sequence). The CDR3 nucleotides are TGTGCCAGCAGCCTTGTAGGGGAAAAACTGTTTTTT. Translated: CASSLVGEKLFF.

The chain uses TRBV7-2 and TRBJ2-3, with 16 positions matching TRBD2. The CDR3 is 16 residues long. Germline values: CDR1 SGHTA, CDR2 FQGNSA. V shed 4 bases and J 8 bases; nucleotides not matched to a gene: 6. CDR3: CASSSGTSGRVFTQYF. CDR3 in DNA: TGTGCCAGCAGCTCAGGGACTAGCGGGAGGGTCTTTACGCAGTATTTT.

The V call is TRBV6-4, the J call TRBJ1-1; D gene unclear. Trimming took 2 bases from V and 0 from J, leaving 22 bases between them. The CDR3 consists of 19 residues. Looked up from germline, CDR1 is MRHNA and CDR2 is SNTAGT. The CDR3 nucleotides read TGTGCCAGCAGTGACAATATTTCGTTAACGGGAGCTCTGAACACTGAAGCTTTCTTT. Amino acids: CASSDNISLTGALNTEAFF.

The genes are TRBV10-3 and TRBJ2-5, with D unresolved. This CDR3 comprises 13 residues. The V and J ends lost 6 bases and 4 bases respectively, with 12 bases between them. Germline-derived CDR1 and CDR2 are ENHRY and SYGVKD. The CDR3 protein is CAIRGRAGETQYF. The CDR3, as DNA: TGTGCCATCAGGGGAAGGGCAGGAGAGACCCAGTACTTC.

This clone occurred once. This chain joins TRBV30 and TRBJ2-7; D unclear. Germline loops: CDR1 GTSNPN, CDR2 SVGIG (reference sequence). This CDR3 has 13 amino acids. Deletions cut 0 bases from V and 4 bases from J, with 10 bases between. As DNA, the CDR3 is TGTGCCTGGAGTGTAGCCAGTAAGTACGAGCAGTACTTC. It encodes CAWSVASKYEQYF.

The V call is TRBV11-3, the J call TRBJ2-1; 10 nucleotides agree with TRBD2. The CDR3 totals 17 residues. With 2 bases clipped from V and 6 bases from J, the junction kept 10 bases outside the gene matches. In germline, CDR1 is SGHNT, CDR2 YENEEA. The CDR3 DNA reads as TGTGCCAGCAGCTTAACAGCGGGAGGGCCCTTGGGCAATGAGCAGTTCTTC. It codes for CASSLTAGGPLGNEQFF.

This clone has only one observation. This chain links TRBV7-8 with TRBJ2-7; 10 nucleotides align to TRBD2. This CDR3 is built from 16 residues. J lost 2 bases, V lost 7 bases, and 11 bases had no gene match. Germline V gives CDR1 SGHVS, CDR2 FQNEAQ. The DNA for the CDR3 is TGTGCCAGCACCAAGGAAGGAGCGGGGGGGACCTACGAGCAGTACTTC. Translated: CASTKEGAGGTYEQYF.

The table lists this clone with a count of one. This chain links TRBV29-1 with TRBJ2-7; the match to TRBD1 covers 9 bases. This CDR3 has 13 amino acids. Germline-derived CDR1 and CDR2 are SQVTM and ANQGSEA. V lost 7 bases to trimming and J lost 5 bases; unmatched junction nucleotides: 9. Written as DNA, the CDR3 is TGCAGCGGGGGGACCGGGACAGGGAACGAGCAGTACTTC. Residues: CSGGTGTGNEQYF.

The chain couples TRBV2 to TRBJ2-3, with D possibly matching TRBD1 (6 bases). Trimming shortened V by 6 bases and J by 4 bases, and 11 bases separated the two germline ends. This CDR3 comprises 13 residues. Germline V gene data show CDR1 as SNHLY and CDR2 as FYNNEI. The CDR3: CASRGGIPDTQYF. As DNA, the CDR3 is TGTGCCAGCAGAGGGGGTATCCCAGATACGCAGTATTTT.

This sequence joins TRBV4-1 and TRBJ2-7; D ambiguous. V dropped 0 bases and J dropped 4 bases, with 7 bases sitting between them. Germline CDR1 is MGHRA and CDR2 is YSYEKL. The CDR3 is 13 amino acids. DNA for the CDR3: TGCGCCAGCAGCCAAGACACCCTATACGAGCAGTACTTC. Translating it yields CASSQDTLYEQYF.

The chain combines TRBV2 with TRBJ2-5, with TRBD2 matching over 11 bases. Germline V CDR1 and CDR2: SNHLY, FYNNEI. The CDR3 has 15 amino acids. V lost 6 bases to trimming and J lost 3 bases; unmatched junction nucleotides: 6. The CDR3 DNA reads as TGTGCCAGCAGGGGGACTAGCGGTTACAAAGAGACCCAGTACTTC. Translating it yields CASRGTSGYKETQYF.

The CDR3 loop reads CASSLGVGIYYGYTF. The CDR3 bases are TGTGCCAGCAGCTTAGGGGTCGGTATATACTATGGCTACACCTTC. V and J are TRBV7-2 and TRBJ1-2, with no clear D. Germline CDR1 reads SGHTA; CDR2 reads FQGNSA. The CDR3 totals 15 residues. Trimming removed 1 base at V and 3 bases at J, with 12 bases between. Full variable domain (rest looked up from reference TRBV7-2 and TRBJ1-2): GAGVSQSPSNKVTEKGKDVELRCDPISGHTALYWYRQSLGQGLEFLIYFQGNSAPDKSGLPSDRFSAERTGGSVSTLTIQRTQQEDSAVYLCASSLGVGIYYGYTFGSGTRLTVV.

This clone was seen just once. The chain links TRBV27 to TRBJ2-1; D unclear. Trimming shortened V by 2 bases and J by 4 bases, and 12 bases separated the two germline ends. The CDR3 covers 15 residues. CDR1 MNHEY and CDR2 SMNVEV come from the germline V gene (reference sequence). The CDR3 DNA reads TGTGCCAGCAGTTTAGGGAAGGCGAAGTACAATGAGCAGTTCTTC. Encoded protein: CASSLGKAKYNEQFF.

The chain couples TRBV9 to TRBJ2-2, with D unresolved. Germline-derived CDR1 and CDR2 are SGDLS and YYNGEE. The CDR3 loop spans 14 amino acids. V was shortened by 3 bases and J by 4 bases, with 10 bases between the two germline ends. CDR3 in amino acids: CASSGVVGTGELFF. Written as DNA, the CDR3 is TGTGCCAGCAGCGGTGTGGTTGGCACCGGGGAGCTGTTTTTT.

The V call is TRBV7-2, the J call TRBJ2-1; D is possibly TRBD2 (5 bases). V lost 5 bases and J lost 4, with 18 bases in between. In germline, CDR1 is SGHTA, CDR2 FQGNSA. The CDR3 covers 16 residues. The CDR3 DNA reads TGTGCCAGCAGCCTAGGACTCGGAAGGGTTTACAATGAGCAGTTCTTC. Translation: CASSLGLGRVYNEQFF. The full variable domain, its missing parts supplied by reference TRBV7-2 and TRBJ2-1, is GAGVSQSPSNKVTEKGKDVELRCDPISGHTALYWYRQSLGQGLEFLIYFQGNSAPDKSGLPSDRFSAERTGGSVSTLTIQRTQQEDSAVYLCASSLGLGRVYNEQFFGPGTRLTVL.

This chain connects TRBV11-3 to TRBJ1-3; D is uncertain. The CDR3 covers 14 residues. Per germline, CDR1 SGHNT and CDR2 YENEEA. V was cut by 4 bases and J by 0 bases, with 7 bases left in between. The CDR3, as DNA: TGTGCCAGCAGCTCCTCTATCTCTGGAAACACCATATATTTT. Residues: CASSSSISGNTIYF.

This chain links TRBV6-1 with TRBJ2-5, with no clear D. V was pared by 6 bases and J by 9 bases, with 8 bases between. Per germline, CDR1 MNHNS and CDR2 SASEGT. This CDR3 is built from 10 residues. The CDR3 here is CASRTASQYF. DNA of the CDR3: TGTGCCAGCAGAACAGCGTCCCAGTACTTC.

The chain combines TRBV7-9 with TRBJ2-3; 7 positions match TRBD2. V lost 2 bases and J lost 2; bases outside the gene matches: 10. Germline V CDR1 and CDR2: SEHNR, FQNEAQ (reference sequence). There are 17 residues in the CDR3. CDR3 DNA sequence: TGTGCCAGCAGCTTATGGGCTAGCGGCACACTCACAGATACGCAGTATTTT. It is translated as CASSLWASGTLTDTQYF.

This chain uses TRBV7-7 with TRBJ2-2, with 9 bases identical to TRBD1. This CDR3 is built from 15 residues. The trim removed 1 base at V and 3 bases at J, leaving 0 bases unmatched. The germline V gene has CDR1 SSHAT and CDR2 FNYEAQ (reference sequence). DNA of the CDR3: TGTGCCAGCAGCTTAGGGACAGGGGACACCGGGGAGCTGTTTTTT. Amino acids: CASSLGTGDTGELFF. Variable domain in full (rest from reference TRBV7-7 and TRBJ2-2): GAGVSQSPRYKVTKRGQDVTLRCDPISSHATLYWYQQALGQGPEFLTYFNYEAQPDKSGLPSDRFSAERPEGSISTLTIQRTEQRDSAMYRCASSLGTGDTGELFFGEGSRLTVL.

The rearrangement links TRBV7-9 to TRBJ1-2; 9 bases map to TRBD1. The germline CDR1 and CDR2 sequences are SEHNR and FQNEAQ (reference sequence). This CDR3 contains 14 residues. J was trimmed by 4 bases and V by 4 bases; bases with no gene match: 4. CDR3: CASSWDREGYGYTF. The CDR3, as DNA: TGTGCCAGCAGCTGGGACAGGGAAGGCTATGGCTACACCTTC.

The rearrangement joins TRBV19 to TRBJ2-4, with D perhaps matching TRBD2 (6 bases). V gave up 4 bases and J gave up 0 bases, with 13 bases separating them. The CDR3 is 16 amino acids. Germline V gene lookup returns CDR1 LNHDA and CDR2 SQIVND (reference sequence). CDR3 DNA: TGTGCCAGTAGTACGGGGGTCGCCCTAGCCAAAAACATTCAGTACTTC. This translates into CASSTGVALAKNIQYF.

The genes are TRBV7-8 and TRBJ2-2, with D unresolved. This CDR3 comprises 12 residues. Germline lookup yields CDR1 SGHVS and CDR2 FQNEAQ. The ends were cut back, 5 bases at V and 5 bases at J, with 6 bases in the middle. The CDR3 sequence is CASSAETGELFF. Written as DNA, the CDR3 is TGTGCCAGCAGCGCAGAGACCGGGGAGCTGTTTTTT.

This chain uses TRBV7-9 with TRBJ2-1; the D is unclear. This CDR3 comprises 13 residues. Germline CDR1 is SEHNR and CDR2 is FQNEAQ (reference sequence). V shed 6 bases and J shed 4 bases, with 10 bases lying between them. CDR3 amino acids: CASSPRPYNEQFF. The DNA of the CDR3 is TGTGCCAGCAGTCCTCGGCCTTACAATGAGCAGTTCTTC.